These T cell receptor beta chains were read from a single sample in a study of T cell changes during pregnancy in multiple sclerosis. Profiled with immunoSEQ multiplex PCR; TCRdb holds only in-frame clones, not every one. The sample has around 100,000 clones, approximately 93% seen once. This sample comprised peripheral blood, obtained after pregnancy. Receptors were obtained from a female donor with multiple sclerosis, enrolled in a pregnancy study. The CDR3 runs from the conserved cysteine through the conserved F or W. A D gene is named only where the DNA matches it firmly. Not all rows give a size; the values are once, few, many and, for expanded clones, a class.

d_call	clone_size	v_call	j_call	cdr3_length	cdr3_aa	cdr3_nt
.	.	TRBV30	TRBJ1-4	14	CAWAAMSGGEKLFF	TGTGCCTGGGCCGCCATGTCCGGCGGTGAAAAACTGTTTTTT
TRBD2	.	TRBV9	TRBJ2-1	16	CASSVSGYSGVNEQFF	TGTGCCAGCAGCGTTTCCGGGTATAGCGGGGTGAATGAGCAGTTCTTC
TRBD1	.	TRBV6-5	TRBJ1-1	14	CASSPRQGASVSFF	TGTGCCAGCAGCCCCCGACAGGGGGCATCGGTATCTTTCTTT
TRBD1	.	TRBV6-5	TRBJ1-1	16	CASSYSGTGPYTEAFF	TGTGCCAGCAGTTACTCCGGGACAGGGCCGTACACTGAAGCTTTCTTT
TRBD2	.	TRBV5-1	TRBJ2-7	17	CASSPGLAGASSYEQYF	TGCGCCAGCAGCCCGGGACTAGCGGGGGCTAGCTCCTACGAGCAGTACTTC
.	.	TRBV5-1	TRBJ2-7	14	CASSLVPRGAEQYF	TGCGCCAGCAGCTTGGTGCCCCGGGGTGCCGAGCAGTACTTC
TRBD1	.	TRBV2	TRBJ2-1	11	CASTGQGQQFF	TGTGCCAGCACCGGACAGGGGCAGCAGTTCTTC
.	.	TRBV7-2	TRBJ1-5	13	CASSFRGGQPQHF	TGTGCCAGCAGCTTTAGGGGTGGTCAGCCCCAGCATTTT
.	.	TRBV13	TRBJ2-1	13	CASSLYSSDEQFF	TGTGCCAGCAGCTTGTATAGCAGCGATGAGCAGTTCTTC
TRBD1	.	TRBV7-7	TRBJ2-3	13	CASSSWTGSTQYF	TGTGCTAGCAGCTCATGGACAGGGAGTACGCAGTATTTT
.	.	TRBV5-4	TRBJ1-2	19	CASSYYPPTLDSFTYGYTF	TGTGCCAGCAGCTACTACCCGCCTACACTGGACAGTTTTACTTATGGCTACACCTTC
TRBD1	.	TRBV29-1	TRBJ1-3	13	CSVDPGGGNTIYF	TGCAGCGTTGACCCAGGGGGAGGAAACACCATATATTTT
TRBD1	.	TRBV2	TRBJ1-4	14	CASERQGSNEKLFF	TGTGCCAGCGAGCGACAGGGTAGTAATGAAAAACTGTTTTTT
.	.	TRBV19	TRBJ1-1	14	CASQHRGENTEAFF	TGTGCCAGCCAACATCGGGGGGAGAACACTGAAGCTTTCTTT
TRBD1	.	TRBV18	TRBJ1-1	17	CASSPTGGGRWNTEAFF	TGTGCCAGCTCACCTACAGGGGGGGGGCGATGGAACACTGAAGCTTTCTTT
TRBD1	.	TRBV18	TRBJ1-1	16	CASSPGSDRRRTEAFF	TGTGCCAGCTCACCTGGCTCGGACAGGCGGAGGACTGAAGCTTTCTTT
.	once	TRBV5-1	TRBJ2-4	14	CASSSDSFTNIQYF	TGCGCCAGCAGCTCCGACAGTTTTACGAACATTCAGTACTTC
.	.	TRBV1	TRBJ2-7	15	CTSSQEGDGSGEQYF	TGCACCAGCAGCCAGGAAGGGGACGGAAGCGGGGAGCAGTACTTC
.	.	TRBV27	TRBJ1-5	15	CASSANPVGNQPQHF	TGTGCCAGCAGTGCGAATCCTGTGGGCAATCAGCCCCAGCATTTT
.	.	TRBV6-5	TRBJ1-2	15	CASSYLGQRNYGYTF	TGTGCCAGCAGTTACCTCGGCCAGCGCAACTATGGCTACACCTTC
TRBD1	.	TRBV5-1	TRBJ2-3	15	CASSIQGAGTDTQYF	TGCGCCAGCAGCATACAGGGGGCTGGCACAGATACGCAGTATTTT
.	.	TRBV5-1	TRBJ2-6	17	CASSVRQLKSGANVLTF	TGCGCCAGCAGCGTAAGACAGCTTAAATCTGGGGCCAACGTCCTGACTTTC
TRBD1	.	TRBV6-4	TRBJ1-5	13	CASSSQGGQPQHF	TGTGCCAGCAGTTCACAGGGGGGTCAGCCCCAGCATTTT
TRBD1	.	TRBV7-3	TRBJ2-7	13	CASTLGTGGEQYF	TGTGCCAGCACCCTAGGGACAGGAGGCGAGCAGTACTTC
.	.	TRBV6-1	TRBJ1-2	15	CASSVQEIGIYGYTF	TGTGCCAGCAGTGTACAGGAAATAGGGATTTATGGCTACACCTTC
TRBD1	.	TRBV15	TRBJ1-2	19	CATSRDKGQMEFLFHGYTF	TGTGCCACCAGCAGAGATAAGGGACAGATGGAATTCCTTTTCCATGGCTACACCTTC
.	.	TRBV27	TRBJ1-4	13	CARLQVSGEKLFF	TGTGCCAGATTACAGGTTAGTGGGGAAAAACTGTTTTTT
.	.	TRBV7-9	TRBJ2-1	14	CASTPGISYNEQFF	TGTGCCAGCACCCCGGGGATCTCCTACAATGAGCAGTTCTTC
.	.	TRBV5-5	TRBJ1-2	11	CASKTETGYTF	TGTGCCAGCAAGACAGAAACTGGCTACACCTTC
TRBD1	.	TRBV7-9	TRBJ2-2	16	CASSRMTGVNTGELFF	TGTGCCAGCAGCCGTATGACAGGGGTCAACACCGGGGAGCTGTTTTTT
.	.	TRBV5-1	TRBJ1-3	17	CASSSGHSDRTGNTIYF	TGCGCCAGCAGTTCCGGACACTCGGATAGGACTGGAAACACCATATATTTT
TRBD1	.	TRBV2	TRBJ1-1	16	CASSGDRVSGNTEAFF	TGTGCCAGCAGTGGGGACAGGGTTTCGGGGAACACTGAAGCTTTCTTT
TRBD1	.	TRBV20-1	TRBJ1-2	11	CSARTPTGWTF	TGCAGTGCTAGAACACCGACAGGGTGGACTTTC
TRBD2	once	TRBV9	TRBJ2-1	16	CASSVGTSGDHNEQFF	TGTGCCAGCAGCGTGGGGACTAGCGGGGATCACAATGAGCAGTTCTTC
TRBD2	.	TRBV5-6	TRBJ2-1	18	CASSLARGSGSFKGEQFF	TGTGCCAGCAGCTTGGCCCGAGGTAGCGGGTCCTTTAAGGGTGAGCAGTTCTTC
.	.	TRBV5-4	TRBJ2-7	14	CASSPSGDTYEQYF	TGTGCCAGCAGCCCCTCGGGGGATACCTACGAGCAGTACTTC
TRBD2	.	TRBV30	TRBJ2-3	15	CAWQIGTSRGDTQYF	TGTGCCTGGCAGATAGGGACTAGCCGGGGAGATACGCAGTATTTT
.	.	TRBV6-1	TRBJ2-7	13	CASTVQGHYEQYF	TGTGCCAGCACCGTGCAGGGCCACTACGAGCAGTACTTC
.	once	TRBV6-5	TRBJ2-5	14	CASSYLLDSETQYF	TGTGCCAGCAGTTACCTACTAGACTCCGAGACCCAGTACTTC
.	.	TRBV5-8	TRBJ1-1	15	CASSLRQIQNTEAFF	TGTGCCAGCAGCTTGCGTCAGATACAGAACACTGAAGCTTTCTTT
.	.	TRBV7-9	TRBJ2-2	13	CASSSQGPGELFF	TGTGCCAGCAGCTCCCAGGGGCCCGGGGAGCTGTTTTTT
TRBD2	.	TRBV5-6	TRBJ2-1	14	CASSLTSAYNEQFF	TGTGCCAGCAGCTTGACTAGCGCCTACAATGAGCAGTTCTTC
TRBD1	few	TRBV2	TRBJ2-7	14	CASSGTALFYEQYF	TGTGCCAGCAGCGGGACAGCGCTGTTCTACGAGCAGTACTTC
.	.	TRBV2	TRBJ1-1	14	CASREGHLNTEAFF	TGTGCCAGCAGGGAAGGACACTTGAACACTGAAGCTTTCTTT
.	once	TRBV7-9	TRBJ2-2	13	CASSFRGSGELFF	TGTGCCAGCAGCTTTAGGGGCTCCGGGGAGCTGTTTTTT
.	.	TRBV5-1	TRBJ2-3	14	CASSLIGGSDTQYF	TGCGCCAGCAGCTTGATAGGGGGTTCAGATACGCAGTATTTT
TRBD1	.	TRBV7-3	TRBJ1-1	14	CASSSQGEDTEAFF	TGTGCCAGCAGCTCACAGGGGGAGGACACTGAAGCTTTCTTT
TRBD2	.	TRBV6-5	TRBJ2-1	16	CASSYSGGGIYNEQFF	TGTGCCAGCAGTTACTCGGGCGGGGGGATTTACAATGAGCAGTTCTTC
.	.	TRBV27	TRBJ1-2	13	CASSLSTNYGYTF	TGTGCCAGCAGTTTGTCAACAAACTATGGCTACACCTTC
.	few	TRBV7-9	TRBJ2-1	14	CASSLGLSYNEQFF	TGTGCCAGCAGCTTGGGACTCTCCTACAATGAGCAGTTCTTC
TRBD1	.	TRBV6-4	TRBJ2-6	16	CASSGTGGSGANVLTF	TGTGCCAGCAGCGGGACAGGGGGCTCTGGGGCCAACGTCCTGACTTTC
TRBD2	.	TRBV6-5	TRBJ2-1	14	CASTEVAGYNEQFF	TGTGCCAGCACCGAGGTAGCGGGGTACAATGAGCAGTTCTTC
.	.	TRBV7-2	TRBJ2-3	17	CASSLDSSGIRTDTQYF	TGTGCCAGCAGCTTAGATTCGTCCGGGATCCGCACAGATACGCAGTATTTT
.	once	TRBV28	TRBJ2-2	17	CASSPPGGGGDTGELFF	TGTGCCAGCAGTCCCCCGGGGGGAGGGGGGGACACCGGGGAGCTGTTTTTT
TRBD1	.	TRBV5-6	TRBJ2-5	15	CASSLGQGGRETQYF	TGTGCCAGCAGCTTAGGACAGGGGGGACGGGAGACCCAGTACTTC